The present T cell receptor (beta chain) was sequenced within a study of cytomegalovirus exposure and HLA in healthy donors. Germline values: CDR1 LNHDA, CDR2 SQIVND (reference sequence). Losses at the gene ends were 7 bases for V and 2 bases for J; bases not matched to a gene: 6. The CDR3 is 15 residues long. The PCR was carried out with 60 Vbeta primers and 13 Jbeta primers. Clones were sequenced by immunoSEQ multiplex PCR, and TCRdb holds only the in-frame ones, with some missing. The table has tens of thousands of clones, more than 70% seen once. This receptor was obtained from a man between 60 and 70 years old in good health and CMV-seronegative. The chain uses TRBV19 and TRBJ2-1; the match to TRBD1 covers 9 bases. Sequencing input: PBMCs. CDR3 sequence: CASTEDRGTYNEQFF. DNA for the CDR3: TGTGCCAGTACCGAGGACAGGGGCACCTACAATGAGCAGTTCTTC.